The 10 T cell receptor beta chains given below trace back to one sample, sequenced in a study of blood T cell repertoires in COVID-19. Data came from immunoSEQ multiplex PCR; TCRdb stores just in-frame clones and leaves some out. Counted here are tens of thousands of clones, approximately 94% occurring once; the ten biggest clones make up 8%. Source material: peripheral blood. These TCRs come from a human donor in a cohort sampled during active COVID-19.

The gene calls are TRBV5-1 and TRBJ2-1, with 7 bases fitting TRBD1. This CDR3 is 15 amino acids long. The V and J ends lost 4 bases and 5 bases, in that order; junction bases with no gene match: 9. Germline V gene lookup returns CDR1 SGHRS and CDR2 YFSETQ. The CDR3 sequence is CASSIDPTGHNEQFF. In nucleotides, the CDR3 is TGCGCCAGCAGCATAGATCCGACAGGGCACAATGAGCAGTTCTTC.

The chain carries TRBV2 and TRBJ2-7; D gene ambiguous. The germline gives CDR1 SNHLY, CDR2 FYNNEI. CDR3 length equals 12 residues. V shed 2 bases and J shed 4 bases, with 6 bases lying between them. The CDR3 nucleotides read TGTGCCAGCAGTGAACCAACTTACGAGCAGTACTTC. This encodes CASSEPTYEQYF.

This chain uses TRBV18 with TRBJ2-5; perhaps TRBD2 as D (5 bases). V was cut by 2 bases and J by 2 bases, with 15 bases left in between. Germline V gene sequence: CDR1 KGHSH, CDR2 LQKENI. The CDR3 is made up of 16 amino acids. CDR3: CASSPTDGEPQETQYF. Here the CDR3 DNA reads TGTGCCAGCTCACCAACGGACGGGGAACCTCAAGAGACCCAGTACTTC.

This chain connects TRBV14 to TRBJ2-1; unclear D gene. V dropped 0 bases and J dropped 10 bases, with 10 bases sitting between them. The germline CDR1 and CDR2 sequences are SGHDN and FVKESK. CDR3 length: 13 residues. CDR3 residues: CASSQEYRAEQFF. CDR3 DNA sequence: TGTGCCAGCAGCCAAGAATACCGCGCCGAGCAGTTCTTC. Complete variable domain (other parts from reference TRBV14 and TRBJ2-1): EAGVTQFPSHSVIEKGQTVTLRCDPISGHDNLYWYRRVMGKEIKFLLHFVKESKQDESGMPNNRFLAERTGGTYSTLKVQPAELEDSGVYFCASSQEYRAEQFFGPGTRLTVL.

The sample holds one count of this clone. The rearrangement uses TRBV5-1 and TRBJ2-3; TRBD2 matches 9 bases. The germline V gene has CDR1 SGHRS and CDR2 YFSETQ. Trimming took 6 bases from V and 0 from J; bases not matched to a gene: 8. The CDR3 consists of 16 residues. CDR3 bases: TGCGCCAGCACCAAAATAGCGGGGGCGAGCACAGATACGCAGTATTTT. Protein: CASTKIAGASTDTQYF.

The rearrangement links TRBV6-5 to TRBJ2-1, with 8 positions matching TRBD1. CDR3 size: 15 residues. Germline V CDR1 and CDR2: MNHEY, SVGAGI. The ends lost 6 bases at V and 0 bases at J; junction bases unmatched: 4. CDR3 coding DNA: TGTGCCAGCAGCACACAGGGGGGCTCCTACAATGAGCAGTTCTTC. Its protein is CASSTQGGSYNEQFF.

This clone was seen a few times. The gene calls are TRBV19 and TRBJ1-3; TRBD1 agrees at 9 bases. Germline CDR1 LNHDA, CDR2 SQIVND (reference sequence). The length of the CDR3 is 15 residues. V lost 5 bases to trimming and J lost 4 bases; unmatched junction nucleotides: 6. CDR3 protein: CASSSWDRAGNTIYF. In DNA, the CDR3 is TGTGCCAGTAGTTCGTGGGACAGGGCCGGAAACACCATATATTTT.

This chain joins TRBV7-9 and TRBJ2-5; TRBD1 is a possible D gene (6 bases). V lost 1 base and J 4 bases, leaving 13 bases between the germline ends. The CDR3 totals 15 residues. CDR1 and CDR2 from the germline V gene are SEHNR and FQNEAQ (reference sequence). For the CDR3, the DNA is TGTGCCAGCAGCTTAGTTCTAGGGGGTCGAGAGACCCAGTACTTC. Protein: CASSLVLGGRETQYF. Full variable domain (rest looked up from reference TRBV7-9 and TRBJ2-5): DTGVSQNPRHKITKRGQNVTFRCDPISEHNRLYWYRQTLGQGPEFLTYFQNEAQLEKSRLLSDRFSAERPKGSFSTLEIQRTEQGDSAMYLCASSLVLGGRETQYFGPGTRLLVL.

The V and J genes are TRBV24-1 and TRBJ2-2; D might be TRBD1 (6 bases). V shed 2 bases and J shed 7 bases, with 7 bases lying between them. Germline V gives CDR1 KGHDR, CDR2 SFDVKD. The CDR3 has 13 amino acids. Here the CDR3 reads CATSDSGDGELFF. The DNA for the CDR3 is TGTGCCACCAGTGATTCAGGGGACGGGGAGCTGTTTTTT.

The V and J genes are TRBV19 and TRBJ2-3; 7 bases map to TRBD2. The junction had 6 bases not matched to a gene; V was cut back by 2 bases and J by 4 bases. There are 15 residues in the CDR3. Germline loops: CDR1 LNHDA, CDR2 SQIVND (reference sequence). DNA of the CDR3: TGTGCCAGTAGTATACGAGGCGGGAGTCCAGATACGCAGTATTTT. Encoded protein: CASSIRGGSPDTQYF.